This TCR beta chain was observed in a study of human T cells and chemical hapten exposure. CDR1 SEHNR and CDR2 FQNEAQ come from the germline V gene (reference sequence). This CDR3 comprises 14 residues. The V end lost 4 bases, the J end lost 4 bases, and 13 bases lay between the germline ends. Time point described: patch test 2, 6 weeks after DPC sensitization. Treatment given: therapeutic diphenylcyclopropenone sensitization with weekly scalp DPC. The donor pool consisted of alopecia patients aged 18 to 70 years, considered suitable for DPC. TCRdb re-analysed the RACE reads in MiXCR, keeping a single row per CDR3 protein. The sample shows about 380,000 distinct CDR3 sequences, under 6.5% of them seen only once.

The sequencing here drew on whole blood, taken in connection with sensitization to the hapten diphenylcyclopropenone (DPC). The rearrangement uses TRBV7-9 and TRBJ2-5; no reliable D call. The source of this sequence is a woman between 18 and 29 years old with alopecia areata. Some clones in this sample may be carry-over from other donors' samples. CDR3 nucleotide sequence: TGTGCCAGCAGCTCCAAACCGTTGGGAGAGACCCAGTACTTC. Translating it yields CASSSKPLGETQYF. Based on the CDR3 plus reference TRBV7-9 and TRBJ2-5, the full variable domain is DTGVSQNPRHKITKRGQNVTFRCDPISEHNRLYWYRQTLGQGPEFLTYFQNEAQLEKSRLLSDRFSAERPKGSFSTLEIQRTEQGDSAMYLCASSSKPLGETQYFGPGTRLLVL.